A single sample is the source of the 18 T cell receptor beta chains below, sequenced in a study of cytomegalovirus exposure and HLA in healthy donors. Only in-frame clones appear in the TCRdb table, and some are missing; sequencing was by immunoSEQ multiplex PCR. The repertoire includes more than 95,000 clones, roughly 94% of them detected once, and less than 1.5% sits in the top ten. Material for sequencing was PBMCs. All receptors come from a woman younger than 30 in good health and CMV-seronegative.

The chain combines TRBV4-1 with TRBJ1-5; D uncertain. The CDR3 has 14 amino acids. CDR1 MGHRA and CDR2 YSYEKL come from the germline V gene. V lost 2 bases, J lost 1 base, and 6 bases lay in between. CDR3 amino acids: CASSQPGSNQPQHF. DNA for the CDR3: TGCGCCAGCAGCCAACCCGGGAGCAATCAGCCCCAGCATTTT.

The chain uses TRBV28 and TRBJ2-7; tentatively, D is TRBD1 (5 bases). Per the germline V gene, CDR1 is MDHEN and CDR2 is SYDVKM. This CDR3 has 14 residues. V was shortened by 6 bases and J by 2 bases, with 14 bases between the two germline ends. CDR3 DNA: TGTGCCAGCAGCTTGACAGAATCTCCCTACGAGCAGTACTTC. This encodes CASSLTESPYEQYF.

The chain combines TRBV28 with TRBJ1-2, with 7 bases that match TRBD1. The J segment lost 6 bases and the V segment lost 7 bases, leaving 2 bases of the junction unmatched. CDR1 is MDHEN, CDR2 SYDVKM, per germline. The CDR3 sequence is 11 residues long. CDR3 sequence: CASMRGHGYTF. The CDR3 DNA reads as TGTGCCAGCATGAGGGGGCATGGCTACACCTTC.

J is TRBJ2-3 and V is TRBV7-9, with TRBD1 matching 9 bases. The CDR3 totals 14 residues. Germline CDR1 is SEHNR and CDR2 is FQNEAQ (reference sequence). The V and J ends lost 5 bases and 4 bases, in that order; junction bases with no gene match: 4. The CDR3 here is CASSLRTGADTQYF. The CDR3 nucleotides read TGTGCCAGCAGCCTCCGGACAGGGGCAGATACGCAGTATTTT.

CDR3 protein: CASSDNRNQPQHF. CDR3 DNA sequence: TGTGCCAGCAGTGATAATAGAAATCAGCCCCAGCATTTT. The genes are TRBV6-1 and TRBJ1-5; D gene ambiguous. The V end was cut by 3 bases, the J end by 4 bases, with 7 bases between. The CDR3 runs 13 residues. Germline V CDR1 and CDR2: MNHNS, SASEGT.

This chain uses TRBV4-2 with TRBJ1-2, with 8 bases matching TRBD1. Trimming cost V 0 bases and J 4 bases; bases outside gene matches: 4. Germline loops: CDR1 LGHNA, CDR2 YNFKEQ. The CDR3 extends over 15 amino acids. The CDR3 sequence is CASSQEDRAFYGYTF. The CDR3 nucleotides read TGTGCCAGCAGCCAAGAGGACAGGGCGTTCTATGGCTACACCTTC.

This clone has just a few counts. The CDR3 region has the DNA TGTGCCAGCAGTGAGGGTTCTAGCGGGATGGATACGCAGTATTTT. Protein product: CASSEGSSGMDTQYF. This chain joins TRBV6-1 and TRBJ2-3, with 9 bases identical to TRBD2. This CDR3 has 15 amino acids. The junction had 7 bases not matched to a gene; V was cut back by 3 bases and J by 6 bases. Germline CDR1 reads MNHNS; CDR2 reads SASEGT.

The chain combines TRBV6-6 with TRBJ2-1; D unclear. Germline-derived CDR1 and CDR2 are MNHNY and SVGAGI (reference sequence). Trimming took 5 bases from V and 0 from J, leaving 8 bases between them. The CDR3 is 14 amino acids. The CDR3 DNA follows: TGTGCCAGCAGTCTGTCGAGCTCCTACAATGAGCAGTTCTTC. Translating gives CASSLSSSYNEQFF.

The chain employs TRBV6-1 and TRBJ1-1; 7 nucleotides match TRBD1. CDR3 size: 14 residues. With V trimmed by 5 bases and J by 2 bases, 5 bases remained unmatched. Germline V gene data show CDR1 as MNHNS and CDR2 as SASEGT. CDR3 sequence reads: CASSSQGRNTEAFF. The CDR3, as DNA: TGTGCCAGCAGTTCACAGGGGCGCAACACTGAAGCTTTCTTT.

This chain connects TRBV30 to TRBJ2-1; tentative D call: TRBD2 (6 bases). Trimming removed 2 bases at V and 7 bases at J, with 15 bases between. The CDR3 has 14 residues. The germline V gene has CDR1 GTSNPN and CDR2 SVGIG (reference sequence). CDR3 amino acids: CAWSTSRNSNEQFF. The CDR3 nucleotides read TGTGCCTGGAGTACTAGCCGTAACTCGAATGAGCAGTTCTTC.

The rearrangement links TRBV9 to TRBJ1-2; D is perhaps TRBD1 (6 bases). V shed 3 bases and J shed 8 bases, with 26 bases lying between them. From germline, CDR1 is SGDLS and CDR2 YYNGEE. The CDR3 is 17 amino acids. The CDR3 region is CASSEGGGAEFSRGYTF. The CDR3 nucleotides read TGTGCCAGCAGCGAGGGGGGAGGGGCAGAATTTTCGCGGGGCTACACCTTC.

The gene calls are TRBV30 and TRBJ1-1; the D gene is possibly TRBD1 (5 bases). Germline V CDR1 and CDR2: GTSNPN, SVGIG (reference sequence). Trimming removed 4 bases from V and 0 bases from J, with 9 bases in between. CDR3 length: 13 amino acids. CDR3 sequence: CAWIRQLNTEAFF. The CDR3, as DNA: TGTGCCTGGATTAGACAGCTGAACACTGAAGCTTTCTTT.

This clone was observed once. The chain has TRBV13 and TRBJ2-5; 8 bases are shared with TRBD1. The V segment lost 0 bases and the J segment 1 base; nucleotides outside the gene matches: 1. The CDR3 sequence is 15 residues long. CDR1 is PRHDT, CDR2 FYEKMQ, per germline (reference sequence). As DNA, the CDR3 is TGTGCCAGCAGCTTAGGGACAGGGGTCCAAGAGACCCAGTACTTC. This sequence encodes CASSLGTGVQETQYF.

The chain has TRBV11-2 and TRBJ2-1; 7 bases agree with TRBD2. CDR1 is SGHAT and CDR2 is FQNNGV in the germline V gene. This CDR3 comprises 17 residues. J was trimmed by 4 bases and V by 1 base; bases with no gene match: 10. CDR3 DNA: TGTGCCAGCAGCTTAGCCCGGACTAGTCTCCTATACAATGAGCAGTTCTTC. Residues: CASSLARTSLLYNEQFF.

V usage is TRBV7-8 and J usage is TRBJ2-1; 7 bases agree with TRBD2. The CDR3 has 16 residues. The germline gives CDR1 SGHVS, CDR2 FQNEAQ. Trimming took 0 bases from V and 4 from J; bases not matched to a gene: 6. In nucleotides, the CDR3 is TGTGCCAGCAGCTTAGCGCCACTAGCGCAGTACAATGAGCAGTTCTTC. Protein product: CASSLAPLAQYNEQFF.

The V call is TRBV5-4, the J call TRBJ2-3, with 9 bases lining up with TRBD1. CDR3 length: 15 amino acids. V lost 4 bases, J lost 4 bases, and 7 bases stayed unmatched. Germline CDR1 is SGHNT and CDR2 is YYREEE (reference sequence). The CDR3 is CASSTRGQGSDTQYF. The CDR3 region has the DNA TGTGCCAGCAGCACCCGTGGACAGGGGTCAGATACGCAGTATTTT. The variable domain in full, with the rest retrieved from reference TRBV5-4 and TRBJ2-3, is ETGVTQSPTHLIKTRGQQVTLRCSSQSGHNTVSWYQQALGQGPQFIFQYYREEENGRGNFPPRFSGLQFPNYSSELNVNALELDDSALYLCASSTRGQGSDTQYFGPGTRLTVL.

This chain connects TRBV14 to TRBJ1-4; the D gene is possibly TRBD1 (5 bases). The length of the CDR3 is 13 residues. The V gene lost 6 bases and the J gene lost 12 bases, with 17 bases spanning the gap. Germline-derived CDR1 and CDR2 are SGHDN and FVKESK. CDR3 amino acids: CASSPSGRVELFF. The CDR3, as DNA: TGTGCCAGCAGTCCCTCTGGCAGGGTGGAACTGTTTTTT. Filled out from reference TRBV14 and TRBJ1-4, the complete variable domain reads EAGVTQFPSHSVIEKGQTVTLRCDPISGHDNLYWYRRVMGKEIKFLLHFVKESKQDESGMPNNRFLAERTGGTYSTLKVQPAELEDSGVYFCASSPSGRVELFFGSGTQLSVL.

This clone showed up just once. The chain couples TRBV28 to TRBJ2-7, with a weak D call TRBD1 (6 bases). From germline, CDR1 is MDHEN and CDR2 SYDVKM. The CDR3 loop spans 13 amino acids. The V gene lost 8 bases and the J gene lost 2 bases, with 13 bases spanning the gap. The CDR3: CASFGTTTYEQYF. Here the CDR3 DNA reads TGTGCCAGCTTCGGGACAACGACCTACGAGCAGTACTTC.